The 2 T cell receptor beta chains in this list originate from one sample, sequenced in a study of blood T cell repertoires in COVID-19. Measured with immunoSEQ multiplex PCR; TCRdb has only the in-frame clones, and not every one. The table lists about 170,000 clones, around four fifths of them singletons. The sequencing input was peripheral blood. The receptor set was obtained from a woman aged 70-85 years who had recovered from COVID-19.

The V and J genes are TRBV20-1 and TRBJ2-2; unclear D gene. Germline values: CDR1 DFQATT, CDR2 SNEGSKA (reference sequence). Between the trimmed V and J ends, which lost 1 base and 8 bases, there was a span of 5 bases. The length of the CDR3 is 11 residues. The CDR3: CSARGSGELFF. In DNA form, the CDR3 reads TGCAGTGCTAGAGGTTCGGGGGAGCTGTTTTTT.

Only a few counts were recorded for this clone. This sequence joins TRBV7-6 and TRBJ1-4; the D is unclear. CDR1 and CDR2 (germline): SGHVS, FNYEAQ. Trimming shortened V by 5 bases and J by 7 bases, and 5 bases separated the two germline ends. The CDR3 is 11 residues long. The CDR3 nucleotides read TGTGCCAGCAGCCCCGGTGAAAAACTGTTTTTT. Translated: CASSPGEKLFF.